This passage covers 17 T cell receptor beta chains from one sample sequenced in a study of cytomegalovirus exposure and HLA in healthy donors. PCR used 60 Vbeta primers and 13 Jbeta primers. Profiling relied on immunoSEQ multiplex PCR, and the TCRdb table lists in-frame clones only, not all of them. The table has roughly 180,000 clones, under 85% seen once. Sequencing was carried out using PBMCs. The receptors were sampled from a male donor in good health and CMV-seronegative.

CDR3 region: CSVGSGVHEQYF. CDR3 nucleotides: TGCAGCGTTGGATCAGGGGTCCACGAGCAGTACTTC. The chain joins TRBV29-1 to TRBJ2-7; TRBD1 is a possible D gene (6 bases). Germline assignment: CDR1 SQVTM and CDR2 ANQGSEA. The CDR3 sequence is 12 residues long. V shed 4 bases and J shed 5 bases, with 12 bases lying between them.

The chain has TRBV4-1 and TRBJ2-5, with 8 positions matching TRBD1. The J call may not be correct, given that the DNA end is closer to TRBJ2-7. Germline loops: CDR1 MGHRA, CDR2 YSYEKL. CDR3 length: 16 residues. The CDR3 sequence is CASSQDPGQGYYEQYF. The CDR3 coding sequence is TGCGCCAGCAGCCAAGATCCCGGACAGGGCTACTACGAGCAGTACTTC.

The chain employs TRBV14 and TRBJ2-3; weak D call: TRBD2 (6 bases). Trimming took off 4 bases at V and 0 bases at J, with 14 bases between the two ends. This CDR3 is built from 16 residues. The V gene's germline CDR1 is SGHDN and CDR2 FVKESK. The CDR3 loop reads CASSLRSGRSTDTQYF. CDR3 sequence (DNA): TGTGCCAGCAGCCTGAGATCCGGGAGAAGCACAGATACGCAGTATTTT.

The chain uses TRBV6-6 and TRBJ1-1; D not certain. There are 14 residues in the CDR3. In germline, CDR1 is MNHNY, CDR2 SVGAGI (reference sequence). Trimming left V 2 bases short and J 2 bases short, with 9 bases between. The CDR3 sequence: CASSYESANTEAFF. CDR3 DNA sequence: TGTGCCAGCAGTTACGAAAGCGCAAACACTGAAGCTTTCTTT.

This clone was picked up a small number of times. V and J are TRBV6-5 and TRBJ2-3; tentative D call: TRBD2 (5 bases). V was shortened by 5 bases and J by 4 bases, with 13 bases between the two germline ends. The germline gives CDR1 MNHEY, CDR2 SVGAGI. CDR3 length: 14 amino acids. CDR3 sequence: CASSPWRSSDTQYF. The CDR3 nucleotides are TGTGCCAGCAGTCCGTGGAGGAGTTCAGATACGCAGTATTTT.

V is TRBV2 and J is TRBJ1-1, with 7 bases matching TRBD1. The germline V gene has CDR1 SNHLY and CDR2 FYNNEI. The trim removed 6 bases at V and 0 bases at J, leaving 7 bases unmatched. CDR3 length equals 15 residues. The CDR3 sequence: CASRPGQAMNTEAFF. DNA of the CDR3: TGTGCCAGCAGGCCCGGACAGGCCATGAACACTGAAGCTTTCTTT.

The gene calls are TRBV12-5 and TRBJ2-5; 9 bases align to TRBD2. Germline V gene sequence: CDR1 LGHNT, CDR2 FRNRAP. The CDR3 has 16 residues. The V gene end was trimmed by 1 base and the J gene end by 1 base; junction bases not matched to a gene: 4. The CDR3 region has the DNA TGTGCTAGTGGTTTGGGACTAGCGGAACTCCAAGAGACCCAGTACTTC. Amino acid sequence: CASGLGLAELQETQYF.

The CDR3 reads CASSGTGRYEQYF. CDR3 coding DNA: TGTGCCAGTAGCGGGACAGGGAGGTACGAGCAGTACTTC. J is TRBJ2-7 and V is TRBV19; the match to TRBD1 covers 9 bases. The CDR3 length is 13 residues. Trimming took 6 bases from V and 4 from J; bases not matched to a gene: 4. CDR1 and CDR2 from the germline V gene are LNHDA and SQIVND (reference sequence).

This rearrangement joins TRBV30 to TRBJ1-6; D is uncertain. Germline lookup yields CDR1 GTSNPN and CDR2 SVGIG (reference sequence). Trimming shortened V by 3 bases and J by 8 bases, and 8 bases separated the two germline ends. The CDR3 has 12 amino acids. The DNA of the CDR3 is TGTGCCTGGAGGGGCCCGTATTCACCCCTCCACTTT. Translation gives CAWRGPYSPLHF.

This chain connects TRBV18 to TRBJ1-6; D might be TRBD1 (5 bases). The CDR3 has 15 amino acids. Trimming took off 3 bases at V and 4 bases at J, with 10 bases between the two ends. Germline V lookup: CDR1 KGHSH, CDR2 LQKENI. The DNA of the CDR3 is TGTGCCAGCTCACCGAGACAGAGTTATAATTCACCCCTCCACTTT. Residues: CASSPRQSYNSPLHF.

This clone was counted between two and nine times. The chain uses TRBV5-1 and TRBJ2-1, with D possibly TRBD1 on 5 matching bases. Trimming removed 4 bases at V and 8 bases at J, with 10 bases between. CDR3 length: 12 amino acids. Germline V lookup: CDR1 SGHRS, CDR2 YFSETQ. The CDR3 sequence is CASSRGRDEQFF. CDR3 sequence (DNA): TGCGCCAGCAGCAGGGGCCGGGATGAGCAGTTCTTC.

The chain carries TRBV30 and TRBJ2-1, with 10 bases fitting TRBD2. The CDR3 is 16 residues long. The ends lost 3 bases at V and 4 bases at J; junction bases unmatched: 9. Germline V gives CDR1 GTSNPN, CDR2 SVGIG (reference sequence). The CDR3 nucleotides read TGTGCCTGGAGGTCCTATAGCGGGAGGATATACAATGAGCAGTTCTTC. Its translation is CAWRSYSGRIYNEQFF.

A single count supports this clone. This chain links TRBV19 with TRBJ2-3; maybe TRBD2 (7 bases). The CDR3 extends over 14 amino acids. CDR1 is LNHDA, CDR2 SQIVND, per germline (reference sequence). With 5 bases removed from V and 6 bases from J, the gap between germline ends came to 15 bases. The CDR3 DNA reads TGTGCCAGTAGTCCCTGGGGAGGGGGGGATACGCAGTATTTT. It translates to CASSPWGGGDTQYF.

V is TRBV6-5 and J is TRBJ1-1; 7 bases agree with TRBD1. The CDR3 sequence is 14 residues long. The V segment lost 5 bases and the J segment 5 bases; nucleotides outside the gene matches: 8. Per the germline V gene, CDR1 is MNHEY and CDR2 is SVGAGI. CDR3 sequence reads: CASSERGRGTEAFF. CDR3 nucleotides: TGTGCCAGCAGTGAAAGGGGGCGGGGAACTGAAGCTTTCTTT.

This clone was detected a few times. V and J are TRBV6-1 and TRBJ2-2, with D possibly matching TRBD1 (5 bases). V was cut by 3 bases and J by 7 bases, with 9 bases left in between. CDR3 length: 13 amino acids. Germline V gives CDR1 MNHNS, CDR2 SASEGT. The CDR3: CASSDRAGGELFF. CDR3 sequence (DNA): TGTGCCAGCAGTGACAGGGCCGGCGGGGAGCTGTTTTTT.

The V and J genes are TRBV27 and TRBJ2-1, with TRBD2 matching over 8 bases. This CDR3 contains 18 residues. The V and J ends lost 10 bases and 1 base, in that order; junction bases with no gene match: 18. Germline V gives CDR1 MNHEY, CDR2 SMNVEV (reference sequence). The CDR3 DNA is TGTGCCACTATGGGGAGCGGGAGTGGATTACGGTCCTACAATGAGCAGTTCTTC. Its translation: CATMGSGSGLRSYNEQFF.

CDR3 protein: CASSSYQETQYF. CDR3 DNA: TGTGCCAGCAGTTCGTACCAAGAGACCCAGTACTTC. The V gene is TRBV6-1, the J gene TRBJ2-5; D not certain. The germline CDR1 and CDR2 sequences are MNHNS and SASEGT. The CDR3 is 12 residues long. With 5 bases removed from V and 0 bases from J, the gap between germline ends came to 4 bases.